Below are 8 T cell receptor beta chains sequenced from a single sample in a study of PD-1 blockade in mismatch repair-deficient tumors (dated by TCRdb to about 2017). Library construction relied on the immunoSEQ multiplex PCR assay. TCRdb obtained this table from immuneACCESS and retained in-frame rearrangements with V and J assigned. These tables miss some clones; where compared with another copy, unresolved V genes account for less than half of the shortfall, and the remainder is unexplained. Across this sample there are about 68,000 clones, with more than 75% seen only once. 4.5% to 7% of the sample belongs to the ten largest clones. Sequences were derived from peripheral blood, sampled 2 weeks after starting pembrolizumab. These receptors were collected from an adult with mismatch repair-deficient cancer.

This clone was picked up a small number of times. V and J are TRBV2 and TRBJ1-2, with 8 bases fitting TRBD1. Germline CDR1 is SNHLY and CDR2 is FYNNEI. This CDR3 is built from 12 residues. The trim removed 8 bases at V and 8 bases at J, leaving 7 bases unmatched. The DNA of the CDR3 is TGTGCCAGCGGACAGGGCTCTGGGGGCTACACCTTC. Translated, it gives CASGQGSGGYTF.

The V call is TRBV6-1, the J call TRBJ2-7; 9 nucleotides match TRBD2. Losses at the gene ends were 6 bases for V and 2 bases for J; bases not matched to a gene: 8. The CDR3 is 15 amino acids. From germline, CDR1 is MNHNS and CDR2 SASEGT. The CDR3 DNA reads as TGTGCCAGCAGCTTTAGCGGGAGCGTCCCCTACGAGCAGTACTTC. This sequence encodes CASSFSGSVPYEQYF.

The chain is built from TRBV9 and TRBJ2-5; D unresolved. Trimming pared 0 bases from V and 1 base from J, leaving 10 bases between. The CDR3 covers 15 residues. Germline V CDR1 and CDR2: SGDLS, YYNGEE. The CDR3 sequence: CASSVALEPQETQYF. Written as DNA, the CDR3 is TGTGCCAGCAGCGTAGCGTTGGAACCCCAAGAGACCCAGTACTTC.

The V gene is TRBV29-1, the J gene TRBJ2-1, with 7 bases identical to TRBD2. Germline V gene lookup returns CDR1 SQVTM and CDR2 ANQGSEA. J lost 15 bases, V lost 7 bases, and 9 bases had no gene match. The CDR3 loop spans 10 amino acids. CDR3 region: CSGYSGNVFF. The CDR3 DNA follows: TGCAGCGGTTACAGCGGGAACGTGTTCTTC.

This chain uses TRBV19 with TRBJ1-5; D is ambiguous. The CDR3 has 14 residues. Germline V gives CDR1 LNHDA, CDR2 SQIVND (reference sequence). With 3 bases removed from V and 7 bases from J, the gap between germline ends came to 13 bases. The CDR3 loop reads CASSIVGYQQPQHF. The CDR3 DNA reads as TGTGCCAGTAGTATCGTTGGGTACCAACAGCCCCAGCATTTT.

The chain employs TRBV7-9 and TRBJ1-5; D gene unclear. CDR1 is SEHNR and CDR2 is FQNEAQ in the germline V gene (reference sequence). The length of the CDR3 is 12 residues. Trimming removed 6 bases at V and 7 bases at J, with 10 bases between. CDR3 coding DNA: TGTGCCAGCAGTCAACTTGGACAGCCCCAGCATTTT. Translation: CASSQLGQPQHF. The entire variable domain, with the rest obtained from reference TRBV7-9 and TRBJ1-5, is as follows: DTGVSQNPRHKITKRGQNVTFRCDPISEHNRLYWYRQTLGQGPEFLTYFQNEAQLEKSRLLSDRFSAERPKGSFSTLEIQRTEQGDSAMYLCASSQLGQPQHFGDGTRLSIL.

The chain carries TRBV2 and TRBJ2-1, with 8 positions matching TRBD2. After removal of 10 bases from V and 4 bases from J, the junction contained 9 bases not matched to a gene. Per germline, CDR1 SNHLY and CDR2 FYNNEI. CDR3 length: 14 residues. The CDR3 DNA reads TGTGCCATTCCCAGCGGGAGTCGGTACAATGAGCAGTTCTTC. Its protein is CAIPSGSRYNEQFF. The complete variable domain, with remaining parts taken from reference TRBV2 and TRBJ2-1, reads EPEVTQTPSHQVTQMGQEVILRCVPISNHLYFYWYRQILGQKVEFLVSFYNNEISEKSEIFDDQFSVERPDGSNFTLKIRSTKLEDSAMYFCAIPSGSRYNEQFFGPGTRLTVL.

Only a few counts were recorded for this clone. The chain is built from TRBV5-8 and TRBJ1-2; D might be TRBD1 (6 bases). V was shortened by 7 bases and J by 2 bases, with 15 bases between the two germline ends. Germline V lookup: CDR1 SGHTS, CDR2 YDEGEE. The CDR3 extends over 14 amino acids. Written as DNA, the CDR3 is TGTGCCAGCGGGGGCGGGGATCGAAACTATGGCTACACCTTC. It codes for CASGGGDRNYGYTF.